These 18 T cell receptor beta chains were sequenced from one sample in a study of T cell responses to AZD1222 COVID-19 vaccine. Clones were sequenced by immunoSEQ multiplex PCR, and TCRdb holds only the in-frame ones, with some missing. The sample holds approximately 120,000 clones, about 85% seen once. The sequenced sample was peripheral blood, obtained 28 days after the second AZD1222 dose. The receptors derive from an adult who received the AZD1222 COVID-19 vaccine.

The chain has TRBV4-2 and TRBJ2-2; 7 positions match TRBD1. This CDR3 has 16 residues. V was clipped by 1 base and J by 6 bases; unmatched bases: 8. The germline gives CDR1 LGHNA, CDR2 YNFKEQ. CDR3 loop: CASSQGDDRVSGELFF. CDR3 nucleotides: TGTGCCAGCAGCCAAGGAGACGACAGGGTTTCCGGGGAGCTGTTTTTT.

The V call is TRBV4-1, the J call TRBJ1-5; 7 bases match TRBD1. Germline assignment: CDR1 MGHRA and CDR2 YSYEKL. CDR3 length equals 15 residues. The J segment lost 5 bases and the V segment lost 1 base, leaving 5 bases of the junction unmatched. CDR3 nucleotides: TGCGCCAGCAGCCAAGGGGGGACAGACCATCAGCCCCAGCATTTT. Its translation: CASSQGGTDHQPQHF.

The J gene is TRBJ2-3, the V gene TRBV11-2; no firm D call. Germline V gene lookup returns CDR1 SGHAT and CDR2 FQNNGV. Trimming stripped 0 bases from V and 14 bases from J, with 9 bases between. The CDR3 runs 11 residues. CDR3 nucleotide sequence: TGTGCCAGCAGCTTAGAAATAACACGGTATTTT. It is translated as CASSLEITRYF. The whole variable domain, filled in from reference TRBV11-2 and TRBJ2-3, reads EAGVAQSPRYKIIEKRQSVAFWCNPISGHATLYWYQQILGQGPKLLIQFQNNGVVDDSQLPKDRFSAERLKGVDSTLKIQPAKLEDSAVYLCASSLEITRYFGPGTRLTVL.

The chain has TRBV7-8 and TRBJ1-1; D is undetermined. V was pared by 5 bases and J by 1 base, with 8 bases between. This CDR3 has 13 amino acids. The germline gives CDR1 SGHVS, CDR2 FQNEAQ. CDR3 nucleotides: TGTGCCAGCAGCCCTAGACAGAACACTGAAGCTTTCTTT. Amino acid sequence: CASSPRQNTEAFF.

The chain employs TRBV2 and TRBJ1-2; 7 positions match TRBD1. The CDR3 spans 14 residues. Germline CDR1 is SNHLY and CDR2 is FYNNEI. V trimming: 0 bases; J trimming: 5 bases; junction bases outside the gene matches: 3. The DNA of the CDR3 is TGTGCCAGCAGTGAAGCAGGGACAGCATATGGCTACACCTTC. Translation gives CASSEAGTAYGYTF.

V and J are TRBV5-1 and TRBJ1-5, with 9 bases that match TRBD1. The trim removed 4 bases at V and 2 bases at J, leaving 1 base unmatched. CDR3 length equals 14 residues. Germline V CDR1 and CDR2: SGHRS, YFSETQ. In DNA form, the CDR3 reads TGCGCCAGCAGCAGGACAGGGGGCAATCAGCCCCAGCATTTT. The encoded protein is CASSRTGGNQPQHF.

The rearrangement joins TRBV11-2 to TRBJ1-1; D gene unclear. Between the trimmed V and J ends, which lost 2 bases and 11 bases, there was a span of 12 bases. Per germline, CDR1 SGHAT and CDR2 FQNNGV. This CDR3 spans 12 amino acids. The CDR3 bases are TGTGCCAGCAGCTTAAACGGGGTGGGGGCTTTCTTT. Its translation: CASSLNGVGAFF.

The rearrangement joins TRBV5-8 to TRBJ1-5, with D perhaps matching TRBD1 (6 bases). The V gene's germline CDR1 is SGHTS and CDR2 YDEGEE. The CDR3 is 15 amino acids. Trimming pared 5 bases from V and 2 bases from J, leaving 14 bases between. The CDR3 DNA reads TGTGCCAGCAGTCCAGGACAGTTAGGCAATCAGCCCCAGCATTTT. It translates to CASSPGQLGNQPQHF.

The V and J genes are TRBV6-4 and TRBJ1-1; perhaps TRBD1 as D (6 bases). V dropped 6 bases and J dropped 2 bases, with 10 bases sitting between them. The length of the CDR3 is 13 residues. Germline CDR1 is MRHNA and CDR2 is SNTAGT. As DNA, the CDR3 is TGTGCCAGCAGAACAGGGTACAACACTGAAGCTTTCTTT. The encoded protein is CASRTGYNTEAFF.

The CDR3 is CASSSGQHEQYF. In nucleotides, the CDR3 is TGCGCCAGCAGCTCGGGACAGCACGAGCAGTACTTC. The chain links TRBV5-1 to TRBJ2-7, with TRBD1 matching over 7 bases. Germline loops: CDR1 SGHRS, CDR2 YFSETQ. V lost 3 bases to trimming and J lost 5 bases; unmatched junction nucleotides: 2. This CDR3 is built from 12 residues.

The chain couples TRBV6-6 to TRBJ2-7; D may be TRBD1 (5 bases). V was clipped by 6 bases and J by 4 bases, with 25 bases between them. The germline CDR1 and CDR2 sequences are MNHNY and SVGAGI (reference sequence). The CDR3 contains 17 residues. The CDR3 spells CASSRLLLQAPGYEQYF. CDR3 DNA: TGTGCCAGCAGCCGACTGCTTCTCCAAGCCCCAGGGTACGAGCAGTACTTC.

The chain uses TRBV6-1 and TRBJ1-1; D unclear. Germline V gene data show CDR1 as MNHNS and CDR2 as SASEGT. The CDR3 contains 15 residues. The germline V and J ends were trimmed by 3 bases and 6 bases, with 17 bases remaining between them. CDR3 residues: CASSDDQVWFAEAFF. The CDR3, as DNA: TGTGCCAGCAGTGATGATCAGGTTTGGTTCGCTGAAGCTTTCTTT.

The chain employs TRBV6-5 and TRBJ1-5; TRBD1 aligns across 10 bases. This CDR3 is 15 amino acids long. J was trimmed by 7 bases and V by 4 bases; bases with no gene match: 7. Germline CDR1 reads MNHEY; CDR2 reads SVGAGI. CDR3 residues: CASSSNGQGDQPQHF. For the CDR3, the DNA is TGTGCCAGCAGTTCCAACGGACAGGGGGACCAGCCCCAGCATTTT.

This chain uses TRBV27 with TRBJ1-1, with D unresolved. Germline assignment: CDR1 MNHEY and CDR2 SMNVEV (reference sequence). This CDR3 is 16 amino acids long. V gave up 6 bases and J gave up 0 bases, with 17 bases separating them. The DNA of the CDR3 is TGTGCCAGCAGGCTCGTGGCCGGACGAATGAACACTGAAGCTTTCTTT. This gives the protein CASRLVAGRMNTEAFF.

This chain joins TRBV7-2 and TRBJ1-2; D possibly corresponds to TRBD1 (5 bases). The CDR3 is 16 amino acids. Trimming cost V 5 bases and J 5 bases, with 21 bases left between them. CDR1 is SGHTA and CDR2 is FQGNSA in the germline V gene. This CDR3 is CASSPSPGSPGYGYTF. CDR3 bases: TGTGCCAGCAGCCCTAGTCCAGGGTCTCCGGGTTATGGCTACACCTTC.

The CDR3 region is CAARRGNTEAFF. CDR3 bases: TGTGCCGCAAGGCGAGGGAACACTGAAGCTTTCTTT. This sequence joins TRBV6-5 and TRBJ1-1; no firm D call. The length of the CDR3 is 12 residues. V shed 11 bases and J shed 1 base, with 11 bases lying between them. Germline V gives CDR1 MNHEY, CDR2 SVGAGI.

This clone was detected only once. The chain employs TRBV5-1 and TRBJ2-3; D is uncertain. V lost 3 bases to trimming and J lost 6 bases, with 14 bases between them. Germline V lookup: CDR1 SGHRS, CDR2 YFSETQ. The CDR3 is 14 residues long. The DNA for the CDR3 is TGCGCCAGCAGCTCTCCGACACTTGGGGATACGCAGTATTTT. Its translation is CASSSPTLGDTQYF.

The rearrangement uses TRBV4-2 and TRBJ2-1; the D gene is possibly TRBD1 (5 bases). CDR1 and CDR2 (germline): LGHNA, YNFKEQ. With 4 bases removed from V and 3 bases from J, the gap between germline ends came to 19 bases. The CDR3 contains 17 residues. The CDR3 region has the DNA TGTGCCAGCAGCCGGACCTCGGGCGACAGTTACTACAATGAGCAGTTCTTC. It codes for CASSRTSGDSYYNEQFF.